This is a list of T cell receptor beta chains from one sample in a study of blood T cells in healthy people across ages. TCRdb used MiXCR to reprocess the 5' RACE reads, holding one entry per CDR3 protein. The sample contains 1.4 million or so distinct CDR3 sequences, approximately 43% of which appear only once. The sequenced sample was blood. The receptors derive from a woman under 30 in good health. The CDR3 runs from the conserved cysteine through the conserved F or W.

J gene	V gene	CDR3 protein
NA	TRBV7-9	CAGSPGTSGTSYEQYF
TRBJ2-1	TRBV29-1	CSVVGLAGASYNEQFF
TRBJ2-5	TRBV12-3/TRBV12-4	CASRKSQETQYF
TRBJ2-1	TRBV7-2	CASSLESLNEQFF
TRBJ2-7	TRBV7-9	CASSLGATDEQYF
TRBJ2-4	TRBV12-3/TRBV12-4	CASSLSPKNIQYF
TRBJ1-2	TRBV6-2/TRBV6-3	CASSTLDRGRSGYTF
TRBJ1-5	TRBV20-1	CSASRGSRNQPQHF
TRBJ2-1	TRBV4-3	CASSQLEFYNEQFF
TRBJ1-5	TRBV27	CASTRGPNQPQHF
TRBJ1-1	TRBV15	CAIQRGSRGNTEAFF
TRBJ2-7	TRBV18	CASSFSGTGSSYEQYF
TRBJ1-2	TRBV20-1	CSASGQGKENYGYTF
TRBJ1-2	TRBV6-6	CACSSQPGHGYTF
TRBJ2-3	TRBV30	CAWTLPPDTQYF
TRBJ1-2	TRBV20-1	CSAGTGPSGYTF
TRBJ1-2	TRBV29-1	CSVGDSSALYGYTF
TRBJ2-1	TRBV7-2	CASSLTVGVTYNEQFF
TRBJ1-3	TRBV7-2	CASSLWGNTIYF
TRBJ2-1	TRBV9	CASSGSGLSYNEQFF
TRBJ2-3	TRBV20-1	CSALKGPGTDTQYF
TRBJ1-1	TRBV12-3/TRBV12-4	CANRPGLQTRAFF
TRBJ2-4	TRBV2	CATIRTAGGRRGKNIQYF
TRBJ2-3	TRBV7-2	CASSLARADTQYF
TRBJ1-1	TRBV7-2	CASRMGPNTEAFF
TRBJ2-3	TRBV5-1	CASSLEETDTQYF
TRBJ1-5	TRBV6-5	CASSRDGGDQRPQHF
TRBJ2-1	TRBV7-3	CASSLRAGTGGIKSSYNEQFF
TRBJ2-2	TRBV5-1	CASSVSRVVTGELFF
TRBJ1-2	TRBV6-2/TRBV6-3	CASNTGNYGYTF
NA	TRBV4-3	CASSHYSRSYNEQYF
TRBJ1-2	TRBV7-9	CASSFPPGTPNYGYTF
NA	TRBV9	CASSVGQTQYF
TRBJ2-5	TRBV5-6	CASSLEAGANNEQYF
TRBJ1-4	TRBV4-3	CASSQDTNPDSTREKLFF
TRBJ2-2	TRBV11-3	CASSGLSGELFF
TRBJ2-1	TRBV20-1	CSARFSGRTYNEQFF